This T cell receptor (beta chain) was recovered during a study of chemoradiotherapy in HPV16-positive cancers. Study results and caveats: Candidate HPV-specific clones and E7-related TCR motifs grew in tumor during treatment.

This table comes from immunoSEQ multiplex PCR, and its TCRdb copy is limited to in-frame clones, with some not included. The table lists several thousand clones, approximately 95% of them singletons, with around 4% in the top ten. On this clone itself: The target antigen is unknown.

The receptor was isolated from a human donor with HPV-associated anogenital cancer. The sequences come from tumor tissue, collected from a patient who underwent chemoradiotherapy.

The chain's CDR3 is CAISESGQSNQPQHF. The DNA of the CDR3 is TGTGCCATCAGTGAGTCGGGACAGAGCAATCAGCCCCAGCATTTT. The chain employs TRBV10-3 and TRBJ1-5, with 7 bases fitting TRBD1. V lost 0 bases to trimming and J lost 1 base; unmatched junction nucleotides: 0. CDR3 size: 15 residues. Germline assignment: CDR1 ENHRY and CDR2 SYGVKD.